Included here is one T cell receptor beta chain sequence, with context. Its antigen is currently not known. The record has no base qualities; no much larger clone is one base away. This specimen comes from a study of blood T cell repertoires in COVID-19 (dated by TCRdb to the early 2020s). Turning to the overall study: Samples from collaborators originated in the United States, Italy and Spain and spanned both the acute and convalescent phases of COVID-19. The material from the prospective study consisted of cDNA or gDNA derived from T cells, B-cell-depleted T cells, or PBMCs. The dataset comprised deeply sampled blood TCRbeta repertoires from subjects exposed to, actively infected with, or recovered from COVID-19. The repertoires were released in a freely available public database meant as a resource for research on the immune response to SARS-CoV-2. The samples were drawn from the first 160 participants of the ongoing ImmuneRACE study and from 950 to 1,500 subjects provided by 6 global collaborators. Nearly every sample came with metadata listing a de-identified subject ID, COVID-19 status, age in years and sex. Where available, HLA class I and class II types were taken from metadata supplied by the sample provider and were not determined by assay-based typing.

General findings and caveats noted by the study authors: Clinical and demographic metadata were provided uncurated, with the amount varying by source and participant.

TCRbeta CDR3 regions were amplified from genomic DNA by means of the immunoSEQ Assay, a bias-controlled multiplex PCR. Processing in the source paper ran as follows. Nucleated cell counts per sample were estimated from amplification of reference gene primers within the assay. To quantify the absolute abundance of each unique TCRbeta CDR3 rearrangement, sequence reads were collapsed and filtered. For each sample, productive Simpson clonality was calculated as the square root of Simpson's diversity index across productive rearrangements. Held by TCRdb, this immuneACCESS table contains in-frame sequences only and omits some clones. Under half of the omission traces to an unresolved V gene where checked; the cause of the rest is unknown. V, J and clone size were drawn from that table, and D and trimming were deduced from the DNA. This sample is represented by about 250,000 clones; 75% to 90% of them were singletons. The ten biggest clones cover about 4.1% of the sample.

Enrolling through a virtual design, the prospective study's participants ranged in age from roughly 18 to 95 years and lived across roughly 23 United States geographic areas. To assign participants to cohorts, the prospective study relied on clinical history that participants themselves reported in a screening survey and a study questionnaire. Recovered participants in ImmuneRACE Cohort 3 were defined by two consecutive negative NP/OP PCR tests, clearance by a healthcare professional, or resolution of symptoms. In the prospective study, whole blood, serum and a nasopharyngeal or oropharyngeal swab were collected from each participant by mobile phlebotomists. Additional blood draws and questionnaires over an approximately 2-month period could optionally be provided by prospective study participants. Blood samples from the prospective study were shipped frozen or at room temperature prior to DNA extraction.

The receptor comes from a woman aged 25 to 45 who had recovered from COVID-19. The material sequenced was PBMCs or T cells enriched from blood (not recorded which).

The nucleotide sequence is given as TGCGCCAGCAGCTTCCAGGGGACCTATCAAGGCTACACCTTC. Its translation is CASSFQGTYQGYTF. The rearranged segments are TRBV5-1 and TRBJ1-2, and possibly TRBD1, on 6 matching bases. V and J are truncated by 2 bases and 8 bases respectively, leaving an intervening sequence of 16 bases. The CDR3 starts with the cysteine, ends with the phenylalanine, and has 14 residues. CDR3 DNA is the only sequence kept; it has 42 bases, read in frame from the first base. CDR1 and CDR2 (SGHRS, YFSETQ) derive from the germline V gene.